The 5 T cell receptor beta chains below come from one sample, sequenced in a study of T cells after yellow fever vaccination. TCRdb used MiXCR to reprocess the 5' RACE reads, holding one entry per CDR3 protein. The table records 200,000 to 300,000 distinct CDR3 sequences, over 6.5% of them present only once. Source: CD4+ T cells sorted from PBMCs, taken on the day of the yellow fever booster vaccination. The source is a man in his thirties or forties who received the YFV17D yellow fever vaccine.

This clonotype was seen a few times. The chain combines TRBV11-2 with TRBJ2-5, with TRBD1 identical over 7 bases. CDR1 SGHAT and CDR2 FQNNGV come from the germline V gene. V lost 1 base and J lost 4; bases outside the gene matches: 6. This CDR3 is 15 amino acids long. In DNA form, the CDR3 reads TGTGCCAGCAGCTTAGGGGGGACAGTGGCAGAGACCCAGTACTTC. Translation gives CASSLGGTVAETQYF.

The sample holds many counts of this clonotype. V usage is TRBV10-1 and J usage is TRBJ2-7; 8 bases are a match to TRBD2. Germline V gene data show CDR1 as WNHNN and CDR2 as SYGVQD (reference sequence). The V segment lost 6 bases and the J segment 0 bases; nucleotides outside the gene matches: 7. The CDR3 covers 15 residues. Here the CDR3 DNA reads TGCGCCAGCAGCGCTTTAAGCGGGAGCTCCTACGAGCAGTACTTC. This encodes CASSALSGSSYEQYF.

This clonotype has at least ten counts. The chain uses TRBV5-5 and TRBJ2-1, with TRBD2 identical over 11 bases. The junction had 2 bases not matched to a gene; V was cut back by 0 bases and J by 9 bases. CDR1 and CDR2 (germline): SGHKS, YYEKEE (reference sequence). The CDR3 has 14 residues. Written as DNA, the CDR3 is TGTGCCAGCAGCTTGGCAGGGACTAGCGGTGAGCAGTTCTTC. Translation gives CASSLAGTSGEQFF.

This clonotype has just one count. A read error may produce the germline difference seen at one junction end. The CDR3 protein is CASCQDLGILGANVLTF. CDR3 DNA sequence: TGTGCCAGCTGCCAAGATCTCGGCATCCTCGGGGCCAACGTCCTGACTTTC. This chain uses TRBV3-1 with TRBJ2-6, with D unresolved. This CDR3 has 17 residues. The germline V gene has CDR1 LGHDT and CDR2 YNNKEL (reference sequence).

The chain carries TRBV10-3 and TRBJ1-6; D call uncertain. Trimming took off 2 bases at V and 4 bases at J, with 12 bases between the two ends. Germline V gene sequence: CDR1 ENHRY, CDR2 SYGVKD. The CDR3 is 16 residues long. The DNA of the CDR3 is TGTGCCATCAGTGAGCAGATGGGATTTTATAATTCACCCCTCCACTTT. As protein: CAISEQMGFYNSPLHF.